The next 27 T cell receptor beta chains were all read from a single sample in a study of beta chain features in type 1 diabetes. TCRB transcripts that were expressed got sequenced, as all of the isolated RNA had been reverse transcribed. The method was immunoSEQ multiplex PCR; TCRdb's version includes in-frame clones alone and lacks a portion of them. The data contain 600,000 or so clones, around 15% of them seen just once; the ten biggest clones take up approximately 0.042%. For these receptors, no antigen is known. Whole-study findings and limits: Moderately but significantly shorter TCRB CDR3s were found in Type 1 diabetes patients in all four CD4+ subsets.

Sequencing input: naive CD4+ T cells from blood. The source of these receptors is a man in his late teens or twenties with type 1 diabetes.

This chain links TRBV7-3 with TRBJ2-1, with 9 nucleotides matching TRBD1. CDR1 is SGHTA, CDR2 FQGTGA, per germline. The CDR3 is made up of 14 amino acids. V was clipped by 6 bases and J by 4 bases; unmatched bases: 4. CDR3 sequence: CASSGDRVYNEQFF. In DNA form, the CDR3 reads TGTGCCAGCAGTGGGGACAGGGTTTACAATGAGCAGTTCTTC.

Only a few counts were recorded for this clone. The CDR3 loop reads CASSIGLVRETQYF. The DNA of the CDR3 is TGCGCCAGCAGCATAGGACTAGTTCGAGAGACCCAGTACTTC. The chain links TRBV5-1 to TRBJ2-5, with 7 positions matching TRBD2. The CDR3 loop spans 14 amino acids. The V gene end was trimmed by 4 bases and the J gene end by 4 bases; junction bases not matched to a gene: 7. Germline loops: CDR1 SGHRS, CDR2 YFSETQ.

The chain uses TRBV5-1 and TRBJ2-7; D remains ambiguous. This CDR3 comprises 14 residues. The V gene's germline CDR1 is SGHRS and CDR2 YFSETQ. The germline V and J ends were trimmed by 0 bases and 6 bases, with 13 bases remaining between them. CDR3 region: CASSLDLGLSEQYF. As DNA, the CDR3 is TGCGCCAGCAGCTTGGATCTGGGGTTAAGCGAGCAGTACTTC.

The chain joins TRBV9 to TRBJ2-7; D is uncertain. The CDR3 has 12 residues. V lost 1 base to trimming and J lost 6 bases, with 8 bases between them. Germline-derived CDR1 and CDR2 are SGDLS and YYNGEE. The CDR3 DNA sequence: TGTGCCAGCAGCGTATTGGGTGGCGAGCAGTACTTC. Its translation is CASSVLGGEQYF.

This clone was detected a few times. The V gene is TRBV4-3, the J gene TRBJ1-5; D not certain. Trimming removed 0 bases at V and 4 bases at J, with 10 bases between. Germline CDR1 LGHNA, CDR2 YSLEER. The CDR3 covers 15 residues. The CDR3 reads CASSQDPSRNQPQHF. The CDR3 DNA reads TGCGCCAGCAGCCAAGATCCTAGCCGGAATCAGCCCCAGCATTTT.

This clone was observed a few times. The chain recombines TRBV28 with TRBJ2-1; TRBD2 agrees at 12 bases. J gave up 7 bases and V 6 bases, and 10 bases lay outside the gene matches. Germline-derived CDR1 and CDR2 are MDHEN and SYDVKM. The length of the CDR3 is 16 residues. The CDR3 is CASSSGLAGTWNEQFF. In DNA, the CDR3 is TGTGCCAGCAGCTCCGGACTAGCGGGGACGTGGAATGAGCAGTTCTTC.

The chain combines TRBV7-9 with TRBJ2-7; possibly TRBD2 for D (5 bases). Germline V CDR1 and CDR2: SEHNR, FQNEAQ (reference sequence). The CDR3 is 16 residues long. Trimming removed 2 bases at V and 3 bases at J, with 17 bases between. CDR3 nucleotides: TGTGCCAGCAGCTTAAATGTAGTGGAGGTGGACTACGAGCAGTACTTC. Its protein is CASSLNVVEVDYEQYF.

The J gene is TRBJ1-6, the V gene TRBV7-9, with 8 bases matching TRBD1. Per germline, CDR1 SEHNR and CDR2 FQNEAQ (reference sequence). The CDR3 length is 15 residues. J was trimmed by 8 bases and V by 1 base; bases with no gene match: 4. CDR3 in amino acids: CASSLGTGSDSPLHF. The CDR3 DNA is TGTGCCAGCAGCTTAGGGACAGGGTCGGATTCACCCCTCCACTTT.

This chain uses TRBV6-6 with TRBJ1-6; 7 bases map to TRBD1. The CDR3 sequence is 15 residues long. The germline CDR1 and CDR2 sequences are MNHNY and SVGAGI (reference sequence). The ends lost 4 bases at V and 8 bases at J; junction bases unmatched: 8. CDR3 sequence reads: CASSFDRAQYSPLHF. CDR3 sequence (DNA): TGTGCCAGCAGTTTCGACAGGGCTCAGTATTCACCCCTCCACTTT.

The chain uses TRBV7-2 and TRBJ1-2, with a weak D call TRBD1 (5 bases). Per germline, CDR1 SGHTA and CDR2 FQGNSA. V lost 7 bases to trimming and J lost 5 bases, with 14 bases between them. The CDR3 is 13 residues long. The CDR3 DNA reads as TGTGCCAGCACCGGGATGAGGACATATGGCTACACCTTC. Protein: CASTGMRTYGYTF.

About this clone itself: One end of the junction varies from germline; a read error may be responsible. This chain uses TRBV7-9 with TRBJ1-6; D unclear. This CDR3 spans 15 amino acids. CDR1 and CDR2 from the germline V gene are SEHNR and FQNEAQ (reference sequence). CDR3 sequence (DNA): TGTGCCAGCACCCCTTCATCCTCCAATAATTCACCCCTCCACTTT. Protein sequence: CASTPSSSNNSPLHF.

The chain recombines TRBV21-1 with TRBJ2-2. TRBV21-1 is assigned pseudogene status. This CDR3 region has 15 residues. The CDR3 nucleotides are TGTGCCAGCGGACCCCGCAGGACGAACACCGGGGAGCTGTTTTTT. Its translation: CASGPRRTNTGELFF.

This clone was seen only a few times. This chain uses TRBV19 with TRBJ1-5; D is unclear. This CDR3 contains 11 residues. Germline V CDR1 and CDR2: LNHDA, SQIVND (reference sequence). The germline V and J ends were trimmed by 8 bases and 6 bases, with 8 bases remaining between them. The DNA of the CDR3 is TGTGCCAGTGGAGGCGGTCAGCCCCAGCATTTT. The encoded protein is CASGGGQPQHF.

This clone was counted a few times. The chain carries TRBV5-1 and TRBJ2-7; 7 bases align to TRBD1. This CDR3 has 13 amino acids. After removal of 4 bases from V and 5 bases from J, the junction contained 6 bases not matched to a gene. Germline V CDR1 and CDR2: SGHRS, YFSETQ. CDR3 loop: CASSPDRSDEQYF. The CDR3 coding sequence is TGCGCCAGCAGCCCGGACAGGTCTGACGAGCAGTACTTC.

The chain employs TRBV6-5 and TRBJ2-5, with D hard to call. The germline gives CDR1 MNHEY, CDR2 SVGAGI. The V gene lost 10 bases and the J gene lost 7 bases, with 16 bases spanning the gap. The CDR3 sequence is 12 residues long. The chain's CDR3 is CATLARVGTQYF. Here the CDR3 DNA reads TGTGCCACCTTAGCTAGGGTCGGGACCCAGTACTTC.

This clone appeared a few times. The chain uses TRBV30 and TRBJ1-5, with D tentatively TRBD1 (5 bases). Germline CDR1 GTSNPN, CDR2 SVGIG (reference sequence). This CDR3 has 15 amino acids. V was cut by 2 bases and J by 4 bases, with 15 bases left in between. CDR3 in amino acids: CAWSPPRGGNQPQHF. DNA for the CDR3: TGTGCCTGGAGTCCCCCGCGGGGCGGTAATCAGCCCCAGCATTTT.

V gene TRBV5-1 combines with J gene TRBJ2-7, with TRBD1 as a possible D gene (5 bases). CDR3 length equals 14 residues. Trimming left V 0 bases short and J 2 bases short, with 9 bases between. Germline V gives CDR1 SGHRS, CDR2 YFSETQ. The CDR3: CASSLGDRAYEQYF. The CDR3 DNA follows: TGCGCCAGCAGCTTGGGCGACAGAGCCTACGAGCAGTACTTC.

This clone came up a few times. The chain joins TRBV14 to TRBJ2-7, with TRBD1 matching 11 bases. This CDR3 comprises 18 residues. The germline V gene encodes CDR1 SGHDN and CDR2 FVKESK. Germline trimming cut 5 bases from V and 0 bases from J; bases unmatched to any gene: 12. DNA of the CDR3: TGTGCCAGCAGCTCACCCGGGACAGGGGGTTACCCCTCCTACGAGCAGTACTTC. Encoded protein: CASSSPGTGGYPSYEQYF.

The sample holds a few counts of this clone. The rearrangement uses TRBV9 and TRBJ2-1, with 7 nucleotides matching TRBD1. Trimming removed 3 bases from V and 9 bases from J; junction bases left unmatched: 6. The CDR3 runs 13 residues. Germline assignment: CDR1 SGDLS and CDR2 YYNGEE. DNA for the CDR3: TGTGCCAGCAGCGGGTCGACAGGGCTTGAGCAGTTCTTC. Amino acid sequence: CASSGSTGLEQFF.

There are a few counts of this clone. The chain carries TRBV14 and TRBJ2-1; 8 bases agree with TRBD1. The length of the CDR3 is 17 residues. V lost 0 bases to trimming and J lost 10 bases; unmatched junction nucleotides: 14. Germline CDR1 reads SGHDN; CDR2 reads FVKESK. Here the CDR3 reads CASSQDSWTGQHPEQFF. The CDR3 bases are TGTGCCAGCAGCCAAGATTCCTGGACAGGGCAACACCCCGAGCAGTTCTTC.

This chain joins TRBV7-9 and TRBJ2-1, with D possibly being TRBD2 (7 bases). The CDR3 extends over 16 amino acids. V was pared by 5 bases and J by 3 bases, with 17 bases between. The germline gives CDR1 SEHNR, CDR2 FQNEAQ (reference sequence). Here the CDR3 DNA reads TGTGCCAGCAGCCACCGGGGGGACAACCGCTACAATGAGCAGTTCTTC. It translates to CASSHRGDNRYNEQFF.

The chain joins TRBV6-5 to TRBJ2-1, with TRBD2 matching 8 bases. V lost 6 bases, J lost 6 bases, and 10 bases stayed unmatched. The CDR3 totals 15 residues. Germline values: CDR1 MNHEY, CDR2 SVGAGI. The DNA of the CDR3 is TGTGCCAGCAGACTCCTTAGCGGGACTAGCAATGAGCAGTTCTTC. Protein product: CASRLLSGTSNEQFF.

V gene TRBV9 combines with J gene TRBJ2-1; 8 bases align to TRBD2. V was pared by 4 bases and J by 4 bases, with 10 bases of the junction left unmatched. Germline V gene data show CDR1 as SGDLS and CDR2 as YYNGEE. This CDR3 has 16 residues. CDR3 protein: CASSTRLSGGYNEQFF. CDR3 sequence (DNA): TGTGCCAGCAGCACCCGATTGAGCGGGGGATACAATGAGCAGTTCTTC.

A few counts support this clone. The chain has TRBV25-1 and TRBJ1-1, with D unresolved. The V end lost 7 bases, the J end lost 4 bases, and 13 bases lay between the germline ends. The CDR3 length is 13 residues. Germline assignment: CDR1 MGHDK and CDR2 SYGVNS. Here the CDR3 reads CASTLGRATEAFF. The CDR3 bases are TGTGCCAGCACCCTTGGCCGGGCCACTGAAGCTTTCTTT.

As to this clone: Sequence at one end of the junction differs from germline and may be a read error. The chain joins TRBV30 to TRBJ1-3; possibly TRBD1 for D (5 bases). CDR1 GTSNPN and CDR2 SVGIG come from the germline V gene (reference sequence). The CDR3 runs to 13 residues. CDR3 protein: CVGGRGPGNTIYF. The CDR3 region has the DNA TGCGTCGGTGGGAGGGGACCTGGAAACACCATATATTTT.

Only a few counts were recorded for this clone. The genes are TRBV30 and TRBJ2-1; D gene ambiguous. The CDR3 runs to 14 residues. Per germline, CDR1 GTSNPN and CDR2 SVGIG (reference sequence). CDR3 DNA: TGTGCACAAGTTCGCAAGGGATCCTACAATGAGCAGTTCTTC. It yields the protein CAQVRKGSYNEQFF. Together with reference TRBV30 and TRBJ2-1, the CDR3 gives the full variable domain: SQTIHQWPATLVQPVGSPLSLECTVEGTSNPNLYWYRQAAGRGLQLLFYSVGIGQISSEVPQNLSASRPQDRQFILSSKKLLLSDSGFYLCAQVRKGSYNEQFFGPGTRLTVL.

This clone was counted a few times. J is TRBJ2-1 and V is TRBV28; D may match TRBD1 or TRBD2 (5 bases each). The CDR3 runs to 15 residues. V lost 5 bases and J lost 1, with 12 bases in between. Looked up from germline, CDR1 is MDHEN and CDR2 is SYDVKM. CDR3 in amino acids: CASSGVGDSYNEQFF. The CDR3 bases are TGTGCCAGCAGTGGGGTGGGGGATTCCTACAATGAGCAGTTCTTC.